A selection of T cell receptor beta chains follows, all from one sample in a study of CD8 T cells in ankylosing spondylitis. TCRdb recomputed calls from the 5' RACE reads with MiXCR, one row per CDR3 protein. The sample yields around 890,000 distinct CDR3 sequences, around 11% seen once. What was sequenced was blood, either unsorted or a sorted T cell fraction (not recorded which). Receptors were obtained from a male donor with ankylosing spondylitis. Each CDR3 is given with its conserved first and last residue. The D gene is left open where the match is weak. Some rows have no size entry. The others give once, few or many, or a class for an expanded clone.

d_call,j_call,clone_size,v_call,cdr3_aa,cdr3_nt
.,TRBJ1-2,.,TRBV5-6,CASSFSGAYGYTF,TGTGCCAGCAGCTTTTCGGGGGCCTATGGCTACACCTTC
.,TRBJ2-5,.,TRBV7-9,CASRKQGRGETQYF,TGTGCCAGCAGAAAACAGGGGAGGGGGGAGACCCAGTACTTC
.,TRBJ2-1,.,TRBV5-1,CASSLALGDSYNEQFF,TGCGCCAGCAGCTTGGCCCTCGGCGACTCCTACAATGAGCAGTTCTTC
TRBD2,TRBJ2-1,.,TRBV20-1,CSARGASGGLYNEQFF,TGCAGTGCTAGAGGGGCTAGCGGGGGCCTTTACAATGAGCAGTTCTTC
TRBD1,TRBJ2-3,.,TRBV7-9,CASSSRTGWGTDTQYF,TGTGCCAGCAGCTCCCGGACAGGGTGGGGCACAGATACGCAGTATTTT
.,TRBJ2-7,many,TRBV29-1,CSVELIGLYEQYF,TGCAGCGTTGAATTAATTGGACTTTACGAGCAGTACTTC
TRBD1,TRBJ2-1,few,TRBV28,CASRYRGNEQFF,TGTGCCAGCAGGTACAGGGGTAATGAGCAGTTCTTC
.,TRBJ1-1,few,TRBV15,CATSRGFQGTEAFF,TGTGCCACCAGCAGGGGTTTCCAGGGCACTGAAGCTTTCTTT
TRBD2,TRBJ2-3,many,TRBV10-3,CAISETPLAGGLDTQYF,TGTGCCATCAGTGAGACGCCACTAGCGGGGGGGCTAGATACGCAGTATTTT
TRBD1,TRBJ1-1,few,TRBV20-1,CSVRGGAGTEAFF,TGCAGTGTCAGGGGGGGTGCGGGCACTGAAGCTTTCTTT
TRBD1,TRBJ1-1,many,TRBV20-1,CSARTGGTNTEAFF,TGCAGTGCTAGGACAGGGGGCACGAACACTGAAGCTTTCTTT
.,TRBJ1-2,.,TRBV7-2,CASSFKPGQGYTF,TGTGCCAGCAGCTTTAAACCAGGGCAAGGCTACACCTTC
.,TRBJ2-6,.,TRBV12-3/TRBV12-4,CASRLTPGSGANVLTF,TGTGCCAGCAGACTCACTCCGGGCTCTGGGGCCAACGTCCTGACTTTC
TRBD1,TRBJ2-7,.,TRBV6-5,CASSYFPPGQGLYEQYF,TGTGCCAGCAGTTACTTCCCGCCGGGACAGGGACTCTACGAGCAGTACTTC
TRBD2,TRBJ2-5,few,TRBV4-3,CASSQDSASGGRETQYF,TGCGCCAGCAGCCAAGATAGCGCTAGCGGGGGCCGAGAGACCCAGTACTTC
.,TRBJ1-6,.,TRBV20-1,CSASGDGDSPLHF,TGCAGTGCTAGCGGGGACGGGGATTCACCCCTCCACTTT
TRBD2,TRBJ2-7,.,TRBV4-1,CASSQEGAGGPYEQYF,TGCGCCAGCAGCCAAGAAGGCGCGGGAGGGCCCTACGAGCAGTACTTC
.,TRBJ2-7,few,TRBV21-1,CASPEGANEQYF,TGTGCCAGCCCGGAAGGAGCTAACGAGCAGTACTTC
TRBD1,TRBJ2-3,.,TRBV29-1,CSTRGRGQGKWTDTQYF,TGCAGCACTCGGGGACGGGGACAGGGGAAGTGGACAGATACGCAGTATTTT
.,TRBJ1-2,many,TRBV29-1,CSAGISYGYTF,TGCAGCGCAGGGATTTCCTATGGCTACACCTTC
.,TRBJ1-1,few,TRBV7-2,CASSLIYREAFF,TGTGCCAGCAGCTTAATATACAGGGAAGCTTTCTTT
TRBD1,TRBJ2-5,.,TRBV6-1,CASSMTGAQETQYF,TGTGCCAGCAGTATGACAGGGGCGCAAGAGACCCAGTACTTC
.,TRBJ1-6,many,TRBV5-1,CASSSQGGSYNSPLHF,TGCGCCAGCAGCTCACAGGGTGGATCCTATAATTCACCCCTCCACTTT
TRBD1,TRBJ2-6,.,TRBV24-1,CATSDYRGTGANVLTF,TGTGCCACCAGTGATTACAGGGGTACAGGGGCCAACGTCCTGACTTTC
.,TRBJ2-2,few,TRBV5-1,CASSLTAHTGELFF,TGCGCCAGCAGCTTGACAGCTCACACCGGGGAGCTGTTTTTT
.,TRBJ1-1,few,TRBV20-1,CSAINRLLTEAFF,TGCAGTGCTATTAACAGATTGCTTACTGAAGCTTTCTTT
.,TRBJ2-5,.,TRBV5-1,CASSPLVGGSETQYF,TGCGCCAGCAGCCCGCTTGTGGGGGGCTCGGAGACCCAGTACTTC
.,TRBJ1-1,few,TRBV3-1,CASSLEARDEAFF,TGTGCCAGCAGCCTAGAAGCTCGGGACGAAGCTTTCTTT
TRBD1,TRBJ2-7,.,TRBV2,CASKRDRGREEQYF,TGTGCCAGCAAACGGGACAGGGGGCGTGAAGAGCAGTACTTC
.,TRBJ2-3,.,TRBV11-2,CASSLKSLSTDTQYF,TGTGCCAGCAGCTTAAAGTCCTTATCCACAGATACGCAGTATTTT
TRBD1,TRBJ2-4,few,TRBV20-1,CSATTGSKNIQYF,TGCAGTGCAACGACAGGGTCCAAAAACATTCAGTACTTC
.,TRBJ1-2,few,TRBV10-3,CAISFVSGVGYTF,TGTGCCATCAGCTTCGTCTCGGGGGTTGGCTACACCTTC
.,TRBJ1-5,few,TRBV20-1,CSASGRDLRVQPQHF,TGCAGTGCTAGCGGGCGGGACCTACGGGTTCAGCCCCAGCATTTT
.,TRBJ2-7,.,TRBV3-1,CASSRPRGNEQYF,TGTGCCAGCAGTAGACCCAGGGGAAACGAGCAGTACTTC
.,TRBJ1-1,few,TRBV5-6,CASSFYGANTEAFF,TGTGCCAGCAGCTTTTACGGAGCGAACACTGAAGCTTTCTTT
.,TRBJ1-2,.,TRBV10-3,CAISGGEGLRGYTF,TGTGCCATCAGTGGAGGGGAGGGGCTGCGGGGCTACACCTTC
.,TRBJ1-4,.,TRBV20-1,CSASTHTEGEKLFF,TGCAGTGCTTCTACCCACACTGAAGGTGAAAAACTGTTTTTT
.,TRBJ2-1,few,TRBV5-1,CASSLLHADNEQFF,TGCGCCAGCAGCTTGTTACACGCCGACAATGAGCAGTTCTTC
.,TRBJ1-6,many,TRBV12-3/TRBV12-4,CASSLTGGRNSPLHF,TGTGCCAGCAGTTTAACAGGAGGACGTAATTCACCCCTCCACTTT
.,TRBJ2-7,many,TRBV20-1,CSARDPTGTYEQYF,TGCAGTGCTAGAGATCCGACAGGCACCTACGAGCAGTACTTC
TRBD1,TRBJ2-5,few,TRBV5-1,CASRTRDRETQYF,TGCGCCAGCAGAACTCGGGACAGAGAGACCCAGTACTTC
.,TRBJ1-1,once,TRBV4-3,CASSQETDTEAFF,TGCGCCAGCAGCCAAGAAACAGACACTGAAGCTTTCTTT
.,TRBJ1-2,.,TRBV20-1,CSARDSHGIYGYTF,TGCAGTGCTAGAGATTCCCACGGCATCTATGGCTACACCTTC
.,TRBJ1-1,few,TRBV7-8,CASSLTGGGEAFF,TGTGCCAGCAGCTTAACCGGGGGTGGTGAAGCTTTCTTT
.,TRBJ1-3,many,TRBV7-3,CASSLAALDYTIYF,TGTGCCAGCAGCTTAGCAGCCCTGGACTACACCATATATTTT
.,TRBJ2-1,.,TRBV7-6,CASSLRGADEQFF,TGTGCCAGCAGCTTAAGGGGGGCGGATGAGCAGTTCTTC
TRBD1,TRBJ1-2,few,TRBV4-3,CASSQGGAGGYGYTF,TGCGCCAGCAGCCAAGGGGGCGCAGGGGGCTATGGCTACACCTTC
TRBD2,TRBJ2-2,few,TRBV5-1,CASSTLAGVNTGELFF,TGCGCCAGCAGCACACTAGCGGGGGTGAACACCGGGGAGCTGTTTTTT
TRBD1,TRBJ1-1,.,TRBV18,CASSPPVTGDTEAFF,TGTGCCAGCTCACCACCTGTGACAGGGGACACTGAAGCTTTCTTT
.,TRBJ1-5,many,TRBV20-1,CSARREGNQPQHF,TGCAGTGCTCGGAGGGAGGGCAATCAGCCCCAGCATTTT
.,TRBJ1-3,.,TRBV4-2,CASSQDLTAFGNTIYF,TGTGCCAGCAGCCAAGACCTCACAGCATTCGGAAACACCATATATTTT
.,TRBJ2-7,many,TRBV4-3,CASSLTVDLERRNEQYF,TGCGCCAGCAGCCTAACGGTGGACCTTGAGCGGCGAAACGAGCAGTACTTC
TRBD1,TRBJ2-1,.,TRBV28,CASRDRAAYNEQFF,TGTGCCAGCAGGGACAGGGCAGCCTACAATGAGCAGTTCTTC
.,TRBJ2-7,.,TRBV28,CASSLPQGNSYEQYF,TGTGCCAGCAGTTTACCGCAGGGGAACTCCTACGAGCAGTACTTC
.,TRBJ2-7,.,TRBV20-1,CSAKQGTREQYF,TGCAGTGCTAAACAGGGTACCCGGGAGCAGTACTTC
TRBD2,TRBJ2-5,few,TRBV10-3,CAISASGIGQETQYF,TGTGCCATCAGTGCTAGCGGGATAGGTCAAGAGACCCAGTACTTC
.,TRBJ2-2,.,TRBV4-3,CASSPDGWRTAELFF,TGCGCCAGCAGTCCTGATGGATGGCGCACCGCGGAGCTGTTTTTT